The rows below give T cell receptor beta chains drawn from one sample of a study of graft-versus-host responses after intestinal transplantation. The table came from immunoSEQ multiplex PCR; TCRdb's copy has only in-frame clones and leaves some out. The sample includes 13,000 to 15,000 clones, roughly two fifths seen only once; the top ten take around 1.1%. The source was alloreactive CD4+ T cells from a mixed lymphocyte reaction culture, collected before intestinal transplant. The receptor source for this set is a human patient who received an intestinal transplant. The CDR3 runs from the conserved cysteine through the conserved F or W. The D gene is left open where the match is weak. Clone size is stated in some rows and not others, as once, few, many or a class when expanded.

TRBV9	TRBJ2-5	TRBD2	-	TGTGCCAGCAGCGACGGGACTAGCGGGGGGGCCGGGGAGACCCAGTACTTC	CASSDGTSGGAGETQYF
TRBV18	TRBJ2-7	TRBD1	-	TGTGCCAGCTCATCGCGACAGGGGGCTCTGAACGAGCAGTACTTC	CASSSRQGALNEQYF
TRBV14	TRBJ1-5	TRBD1	-	TGTGCCAGCAGCCGCCAGGGGGTGAATCAGCCCCAGCATTTT	CASSRQGVNQPQHF
TRBV15	TRBJ2-7	-	few	TGTGCCACCAGCAGAGATCCAGGCTCCTACGAGCAGTACTTC	CATSRDPGSYEQYF
TRBV21-1	TRBJ2-7	-	-	TGTGCCAGCAGGGAGAACGAGCAGTACTTC	CASRENEQYF
TRBV29-1	TRBJ2-7	-	-	TGCAGCGGTGAGGCCAGGGATTACGAGCAGTACTTC	CSGEARDYEQYF
TRBV2	TRBJ2-4	TRBD1	-	TGTGCCAGCAGTGTGGGACAGGGGACTTCAGACATTCAGTACTTC	CASSVGQGTSDIQYF
TRBV7-2	TRBJ1-5	-	-	TGTGCCAGCAGCTCCCTATTGGATCAGCCCCAGCATTTT	CASSSLLDQPQHF
TRBV6-1	TRBJ2-7	-	-	TGTGCCAGCAGTGTAATGGGGGCAATCCACGAGCAGTACTTC	CASSVMGAIHEQYF
TRBV28	TRBJ1-2	-	-	TGTGCCAGCAGTTCTAATGGCCCCCGGGGGGCTGGGAACTATGGCTACACCTTC	CASSSNGPRGAGNYGYTF
TRBV27	TRBJ1-4	-	medium-sized	TGTGCCAGCAGTTCCCTCCTGACAAGAAAACTGTTTTTT	CASSSLLTRKLFF
TRBV6-6	TRBJ2-7	-	-	TGTGCCAGCAGTTACGTGCTCGGGGGAACCTACGAGCAGTACTTC	CASSYVLGGTYEQYF
TRBV10-3	TRBJ2-2	TRBD1	medium-sized	TGTGCCACGGGACAGGGGGCGAACACCGGGGAGCTGTTTTTT	CATGQGANTGELFF
TRBV4-3	TRBJ2-7	TRBD1	few	TGCGCCAGCAGCCAAGATGGGACAGGGAGCGAGCAGTACTTC	CASSQDGTGSEQYF
TRBV4-3	TRBJ2-3	-	-	TGCGCCAGCAGCCAAGAAGGGGTTTCTAGCACAGATACGCAGTATTTT	CASSQEGVSSTDTQYF
TRBV5-1	TRBJ2-7	-	-	TGCGCCAGCAGCCTGGACATTTACTACGAGCAGTACTTC	CASSLDIYYEQYF
TRBV4-3	TRBJ1-5	TRBD1	-	TGCGCCAGCAGCACAGGGACAGGGGATCAGCCCCAGCATTTT	CASSTGTGDQPQHF
TRBV7-2	TRBJ1-2	-	-	TGTGCCAGCAGCGTAGACAGGAACTATGGCTACACCTTC	CASSVDRNYGYTF
TRBV12-5	TRBJ2-2	-	-	TGTGCTAGTGGTTTGGTAACAGGGACGATGCCCAAAACCGGGGAGCTGTTTTTT	CASGLVTGTMPKTGELFF
TRBV10-3	TRBJ1-1	TRBD1	-	TGTGCCATCAGTGGGGGGGACAGCAAGAACACTGAAGCTTTCTTT	CAISGGDSKNTEAFF
TRBV5-1	TRBJ2-7	-	-	TGCGCCAGCAGCTTTGGACCAGGGCCGAATACCTACGAGCAGTACTTC	CASSFGPGPNTYEQYF
TRBV19	TRBJ1-5	TRBD1	-	TGTGCCAGTAGTATGGTACAGGGGACGTTTCAGCCCCAGCATTTT	CASSMVQGTFQPQHF
TRBV5-5	TRBJ1-3	TRBD1	few	TGTGCCAGCAGTTCCAGGGGGGCCGGAAACACCATATATTTT	CASSSRGAGNTIYF